Following are 2 T cell receptor beta chains from one sample sequenced in a study of blood T cells in healthy people across ages. Alongside a J-beta primer mix, a sample-barcoded 5' primer served in a second PCR lasting about 7 to 12 cycles. TCRdb used MiXCR to reprocess the 5' RACE reads, holding one entry per CDR3 protein. The table has 850,000 to 950,000 distinct CDR3 sequences, around 30% seen once. Sequenced material: blood. The receptors shown here come from an elderly woman in good health.

This clonotype was detected ten times or more. The chain couples TRBV7-2 to TRBJ2-7; 15 bases are shared with TRBD2. V lost 4 bases and J lost 4; bases outside the gene matches: 8. Germline V gene lookup returns CDR1 SGHTA and CDR2 FQGNSA. This CDR3 has 17 residues. CDR3 amino acids: CASSSTGLAGGLYEQYF. CDR3 DNA sequence: TGTGCCAGCAGCTCCACAGGACTAGCGGGGGGGCTTTACGAGCAGTACTTC. Using reference TRBV7-2 and TRBJ2-7 for the parts outside the CDR3, the full variable domain is GAGVSQSPSNKVTEKGKDVELRCDPISGHTALYWYRQSLGQGLEFLIYFQGNSAPDKSGLPSDRFSAERTGGSVSTLTIQRTQQEDSAVYLCASSSTGLAGGLYEQYFGPGTRLTVT.

This clonotype was picked up a small number of times. The chain joins TRBV7-8 to TRBJ1-5; TRBD1 is a possible D gene (6 bases). CDR1 is SGHVS, CDR2 FQNEAQ, per germline. The germline V and J ends were trimmed by 4 bases and 3 bases, with 13 bases remaining between them. The CDR3 extends over 15 amino acids. CDR3 in amino acids: CASSSGQLVNQPQHF. For the CDR3, the DNA is TGTGCCAGCAGCTCTGGACAGCTAGTCAATCAGCCCCAGCATTTT.